The rows below give T cell receptor beta chains drawn from one sample of a study of cytotoxic CD8 clonotypes in ibrutinib-treated CLL. The protocol was immunoSEQ multiplex PCR, while the TCRdb copy is restricted to in-frame clones and leaves out a portion. This sample has 55,000 to 85,000 clones; just over 90% occur once, and the top ten carry around 3.1%. Sequences were derived from PBMCs, sampled after 12 months of ibrutinib treatment. Every receptor here comes from a human donor with chronic lymphocytic leukemia. Each CDR3 is given with its conserved first and last residue. Each record gives: V gene, J gene, D gene, clone size, CDR3 protein, CDR3 DNA. The D gene is left open where the match is weak. Clone size is shown for a subset of rows, as once, few, many or a class of expanded clone.

>TRBV4-3|TRBJ2-1|NA|NA
CASSQDILGAEQFF
TGCGCCAGCAGCCAAGATATATTAGGGGCTGAGCAGTTCTTC
>TRBV15|TRBJ1-3|TRBD1|NA
CATSREGTAGNTIYF
TGTGCCACCAGCAGAGAAGGGACAGCTGGAAACACCATATATTTT
>TRBV27|TRBJ2-7|NA|NA
CASSFVSSAYEQYF
TGTGCCAGCAGTTTCGTAAGCTCCGCCTACGAGCAGTACTTC
>TRBV5-6|TRBJ1-3|TRBD1|NA
CASSTQGAHGNTIYF
TGTGCCAGCAGCACCCAGGGGGCACATGGAAACACCATATATTTT
>TRBV7-3|TRBJ2-3|NA|NA
CASSLEASGTDTQYF
TGTGCCAGCAGCTTAGAAGCGTCGGGCACAGATACGCAGTATTTT
>TRBV4-1|TRBJ2-1|NA|NA
CASSQDGQGHYNEQFF
TGCGCCAGCAGCCAAGATGGGCAGGGGCACTACAATGAGCAGTTCTTC
>TRBV18|TRBJ1-1|NA|NA
CASSPQRLQGGKTEAFF
TGTGCCAGCTCACCACAAAGGCTACAGGGAGGGAAGACTGAAGCTTTCTTT
>TRBV6-5|TRBJ1-2|NA|NA
CASSYSSYGYTF
TGTGCCAGCAGTTACTCCTCGTATGGCTACACCTTC
>TRBV9|TRBJ1-5|NA|NA
CASSAGPGRYYSNQPQHF
TGTGCCAGCAGCGCCGGACCTGGGCGATACTATAGCAATCAGCCCCAGCATTTT
>TRBV19|TRBJ2-7|NA|NA
CASSLTGTGNYEQYF
TGTGCCAGTAGTTTAACCGGGACGGGCAACTACGAGCAGTACTTC
>TRBV2|TRBJ2-5|NA|NA
CASSSNGATQYF
TGTGCCAGCAGTTCAAATGGTGCGACCCAGTACTTC
>TRBV27|TRBJ1-5|NA|NA
CASSLFGVSNQPQHF
TGTGCCAGCAGTTTATTCGGGGTTAGCAATCAGCCCCAGCATTTT
>TRBV2|TRBJ1-5|NA|NA
CASSEQITVRPQHF
TGTGCCAGCAGTGAGCAAATCACGGTACGGCCCCAGCATTTT
>TRBV4-1|TRBJ1-1|NA|NA
CASSPDPAQGWTEAFF
TGCGCCAGCAGCCCCGACCCCGCACAGGGATGGACTGAAGCTTTCTTT
>TRBV7-9|TRBJ1-2|NA|NA
CASSLSDGNYGYTF
TGTGCCAGCAGCTTATCGGACGGTAACTATGGCTACACCTTC
>TRBV7-6|TRBJ2-7|NA|once
CASSPRLEVSYEQYF
TGTGCCAGCAGCCCGCGACTAGAGGTTTCCTACGAGCAGTACTTC
>TRBV9|TRBJ1-2|NA|NA
CASSVQAGSHYGYTF
TGTGCCAGCAGCGTACAGGCGGGTAGTCACTATGGCTACACCTTC
>TRBV7-9|TRBJ1-2|NA|NA
CASSLGKGYGYTF
TGTGCCAGCAGCTTAGGGAAGGGCTATGGCTACACCTTC
>TRBV11-2|TRBJ1-1|NA|NA
CASSFSSSANTEAFF
TGTGCCAGCAGCTTCAGCAGTTCGGCGAACACTGAAGCTTTCTTT
>TRBV7-3|TRBJ2-1|TRBD2|few
CASSLLAGVPSEQFF
TGTGCCAGCAGCCTCCTAGCGGGAGTTCCAAGTGAGCAGTTCTTC
>TRBV9|TRBJ2-7|NA|NA
CASSVAGTADYEQYF
TGTGCCAGCAGCGTAGCTGGGACGGCAGACTACGAGCAGTACTTC
>TRBV21-1|TRBJ2-3|NA|NA
CATVVGGFGTDTQYF
TGTGCCACTGTGGTCGGAGGTTTTGGCACAGATACGCAGTATTTT
>TRBV7-8|TRBJ2-2|NA|once
CASSFSPKSLPISGEAGELFF
TGTGCCAGCAGCTTCTCCCCAAAGTCGCTTCCTATCTCAGGGGAGGCCGGGGAGCTGTTTTTT
>TRBV4-1|TRBJ2-7|TRBD1|NA
CASSQVGIDRGNEQYF
TGCGCCAGCAGCCAAGTCGGGATCGACAGGGGCAACGAGCAGTACTTC
>TRBV9|TRBJ2-1|TRBD2|once
CASSQGLINNEQFF
TGTGCCAGCAGCCAGGGACTAATTAACAATGAGCAGTTCTTC
>TRBV6-1|TRBJ1-2|NA|NA
CASSDSYLDGYTF
TGTGCCAGCAGTGACTCATATTTGGATGGCTACACCTTC
>TRBV19|TRBJ2-7|NA|NA
CASRRIGGISYEQYF
TGTGCCAGTAGAAGAATAGGGGGGATCTCCTACGAGCAGTACTTC
>TRBV6-6|TRBJ1-1|NA|NA
CASTNLGEAFF
TGTGCCAGCACTAACCTGGGTGAAGCTTTCTTT
>TRBV21-1|TRBJ1-1|NA|NA
CASKGERGPDFEAFF
TGTGCCAGCAAGGGGGAGAGGGGCCCCGACTTTGAAGCTTTCTTT
>TRBV27|TRBJ2-1|TRBD2|NA
CASSLPAGSSYNEQFF
TGTGCCAGCAGTCTCCCAGCGGGAAGCTCCTACAATGAGCAGTTCTTC
>TRBV14|TRBJ2-2|TRBD1|NA
CASSRQGITGELFF
TGTGCCAGCAGCAGACAGGGTATAACCGGGGAGCTGTTTTTT
>TRBV13|TRBJ2-3|NA|NA
CASSGYSGGTDTQYF
TGTGCCAGCAGCGGATATTCGGGGGGCACAGATACGCAGTATTTT
>TRBV18|TRBJ2-1|NA|once
CASSPSGFRDSDYNEQFF
TGTGCCAGCTCACCGTCTGGGTTCCGGGACTCGGACTACAATGAGCAGTTCTTC
>TRBV4-1|TRBJ1-5|NA|few
CASSQDRLLRNQPQHF
TGCGCCAGCAGCCAAGACCGGCTCCTCCGCAATCAGCCCCAGCATTTT
>TRBV7-2|TRBJ1-5|TRBD1|NA
CASSRGTGDGVNQPQHF
TGTGCCAGCAGCCGGGGGACAGGGGATGGCGTCAATCAGCCCCAGCATTTT
>TRBV5-1|TRBJ1-6|NA|NA
CASSLAGSAGNSPLHF
TGCGCCAGCAGCTTGGCCGGTTCGGCAGGGAATTCACCCCTCCACTTT
>TRBV7-2|TRBJ2-5|TRBD1|NA
CADTGTAQETQYF
TGTGCCGATACCGGGACAGCGCAAGAGACCCAGTACTTC
>TRBV6-1|TRBJ2-1|TRBD2|NA
CASSEASGYPYNEQFF
TGTGCCAGCAGTGAAGCTAGCGGGTACCCCTACAATGAGCAGTTCTTC
>TRBV4-1|TRBJ1-4|TRBD1|few
CASSQPYRGSKEKLFF
TGCGCCAGCAGCCAACCCTACAGGGGTTCGAAGGAAAAACTGTTTTTT
>TRBV28|TRBJ2-3|NA|NA
CASSSPDTQYF
TGTGCCAGCAGTTCGCCCGATACGCAGTATTTT